This passage covers 7 T cell receptor beta chains from one sample sequenced in a study of blood T cell repertoires in COVID-19. Sequencing used immunoSEQ multiplex PCR; TCRdb keeps in-frame clones, though not all of them. The sample lists about 350,000 clones, roughly nine tenths occurring once. The material sequenced was peripheral blood. These receptors originate from a woman aged 60-75 years with COVID-19, enrolled during active disease.

Comment on this clone: At one end the junction does not follow the germline gene, possibly because of a read error. This rearrangement joins TRBV7-6 to TRBJ2-3; TRBD2 aligns across 9 bases. The length of the CDR3 is 16 residues. Germline CDR1 reads SGHVS; CDR2 reads FNYEAQ. The CDR3 sequence is CTSSPRQAGGSDTQYF. CDR3 nucleotide sequence: TGTACCAGCAGCCCTAGGCAAGCGGGGGGTTCCGATACGCAGTATTTT.

This clone appeared once. This chain links TRBV24-1 with TRBJ2-1; 9 nucleotides align to TRBD2. The CDR3 totals 16 residues. The J segment lost 3 bases and the V segment lost 2 bases, leaving 4 bases of the junction unmatched. Germline-derived CDR1 and CDR2 are KGHDR and SFDVKD. CDR3 nucleotides: TGTGCCACCAGTGATTCCTTAGCGGGGGACTACAATGAGCAGTTCTTC. Translating gives CATSDSLAGDYNEQFF.

As to this clone: Within the sample, other DNA sequences also encode this same CDR3. V and J are TRBV5-1 and TRBJ1-1; no definite D call. The CDR3 is 16 amino acids. Germline V gene sequence: CDR1 SGHRS, CDR2 YFSETQ. With 4 bases removed from V and 1 base from J, the gap between germline ends came to 17 bases. The CDR3 DNA follows: TGCGCCAGCAGCCCGGATCGAGGTGGAAAGAACACTGAAGCTTTCTTT. The encoded protein is CASSPDRGGKNTEAFF. Full variable domain (remainder filled in from reference TRBV5-1 and TRBJ1-1): KAGVTQTPRYLIKTRGQQVTLSCSPISGHRSVSWYQQTPGQGLQFLFEYFSETQRNKGNFPGRFSGRQFSNSRSEMNVSTLELGDSALYLCASSPDRGGKNTEAFFGQGTRLTVV.

The V call is TRBV7-2, the J call TRBJ2-5, with 9 bases identical to TRBD2. J was trimmed by 5 bases and V by 4 bases; bases with no gene match: 5. This CDR3 region has 14 residues. Germline loops: CDR1 SGHTA, CDR2 FQGNSA. The CDR3 spells CASSWGLAYETQYF. In DNA, the CDR3 is TGTGCCAGCAGCTGGGGACTAGCATACGAGACCCAGTACTTC.

The chain has TRBV5-6 and TRBJ1-1; 7 bases agree with TRBD1. This CDR3 has 14 amino acids. Germline-derived CDR1 and CDR2 are SGHDT and YYEEEE. V shed 4 bases and J 2 bases; nucleotides not matched to a gene: 5. CDR3 residues: CASSPDRDNTEAFF. The CDR3 DNA is TGTGCCAGCAGCCCAGACAGGGATAACACTGAAGCTTTCTTT. Together with reference TRBV5-6 and TRBJ1-1, the CDR3 gives the full variable domain: DAGVTQSPTHLIKTRGQQVTLRCSPKSGHDTVSWYQQALGQGPQFIFQYYEEEERQRGNFPDRFSGHQFPNYSSELNVNALLLGDSALYLCASSPDRDNTEAFFGQGTRLTVV.

The chain employs TRBV3-1 (or the pseudogene TRBV3-2) and TRBJ1-1, with 7 bases that match TRBD1. This CDR3 contains 14 residues. Germline V gives CDR1 LGHDT, CDR2 YNNKEL (reference sequence). With 4 bases clipped from V and 1 base from J, the junction kept 3 bases outside the gene matches. Here the CDR3 DNA reads TGTGCCAGCAGCCTTGCAGGGGGGAACACTGAAGCTTTCTTT. Translating gives CASSLAGGNTEAFF.

The CDR3 is CASSYLDRNYGYTF. CDR3 sequence (DNA): TGTGCCAGCAGTTACCTCGACAGAAACTATGGCTACACCTTC. J is TRBJ1-2 and V is TRBV6-5, with D tentatively TRBD1 (5 bases). V gave up 2 bases and J gave up 2 bases, with 9 bases separating them. Germline lookup yields CDR1 MNHEY and CDR2 SVGAGI. CDR3 length: 14 residues.